The rows below give T cell receptor beta chains drawn from one sample of a study of CD8+CD57+ T cells in acquired aplastic anemia. TCRdb reprocessed the reads via MiXCR and lists one record per CDR3 protein. Of hundreds of thousands of distinct CDR3 sequences in the sample, around 46% were seen once. The sequenced sample was sorted CD4+, CD8+, or CD8+CD57+ T cells (not recorded which) from PBMCs. These receptors all come from a human donor with aplastic anemia. Both conserved end residues are part of each CDR3.

len	v_gene	j_gene	CDR3aa
15	TRBV4-3	TRBJ2-1	CASSQGTGGGDEQFF
11	TRBV19	TRBJ2-7	CASSIGNEQYF
15	TRBV7-9	TRBJ2-3	CASLAGGSFSDTQYF
15	TRBV11-2	TRBJ2-7	CASSSTAEGVYEQYF
14	TRBV29-1	TRBJ1-2	CSVSRGSRDYGYTF
15	TRBV7-9	TRBJ2-7	CASSLSPGQGSEQYF
16	TRBV2	TRBJ2-1	CASSLFASGAYNEQFF
15	TRBV19	TRBJ1-5	CASNLGQGASQPQHF
17	TRBV7-2	TRBJ1-6	CASSLWGGAGDNSPLHF
16	TRBV5-5	TRBJ2-3	CASSLEGVASTDTQYF
14	TRBV5-1	TRBJ2-7	CASSWGTPEYEQYF
14	TRBV4-3	TRBJ1-1	CASSQDGGGTEAFF
14	TRBV15	TRBJ2-2	CATSRDGSSGELFF
15	TRBV7-9	TRBJ1-6	CASSLGQVQNSPLHF
14	TRBV14	TRBJ1-6	CASSPAWGNSPLHF
14	TRBV3-1	TRBJ2-5	CASSQIAGGPPQYF
12	TRBV20-1	TRBJ2-7	CSARRGAYEQYF
20	TRBV10-3	TRBJ1-4	CASSSLFPGEETGGKEKLFF
14	TRBV6-5	TRBJ2-5	CASGTGTAQETQYF
16	TRBV11-1	TRBJ2-5	CASSAVGTGAMGTQYF
16	TRBV16	TRBJ1-2	CASSQFRFQGDYGYTF
17	TRBV24-1	TRBJ1-4	CATSEASLDRGRGGLFF
18	TRBV7-8	TRBJ1-1	CASVQVRGTGPRDTEAFF